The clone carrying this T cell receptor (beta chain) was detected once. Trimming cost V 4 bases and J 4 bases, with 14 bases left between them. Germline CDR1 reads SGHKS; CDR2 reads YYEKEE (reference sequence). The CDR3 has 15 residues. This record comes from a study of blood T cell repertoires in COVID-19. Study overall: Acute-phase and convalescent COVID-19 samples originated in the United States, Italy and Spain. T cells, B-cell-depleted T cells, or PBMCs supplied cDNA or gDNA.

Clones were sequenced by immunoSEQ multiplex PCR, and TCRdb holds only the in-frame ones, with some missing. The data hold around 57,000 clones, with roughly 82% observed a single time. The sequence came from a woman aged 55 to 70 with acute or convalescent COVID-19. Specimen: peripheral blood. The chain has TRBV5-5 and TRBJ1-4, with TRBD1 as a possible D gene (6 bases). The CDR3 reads CASSRNQGFNEKLFF. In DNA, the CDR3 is TGTGCCAGCAGCAGGAACCAGGGGTTTAATGAAAAACTGTTTTTT.